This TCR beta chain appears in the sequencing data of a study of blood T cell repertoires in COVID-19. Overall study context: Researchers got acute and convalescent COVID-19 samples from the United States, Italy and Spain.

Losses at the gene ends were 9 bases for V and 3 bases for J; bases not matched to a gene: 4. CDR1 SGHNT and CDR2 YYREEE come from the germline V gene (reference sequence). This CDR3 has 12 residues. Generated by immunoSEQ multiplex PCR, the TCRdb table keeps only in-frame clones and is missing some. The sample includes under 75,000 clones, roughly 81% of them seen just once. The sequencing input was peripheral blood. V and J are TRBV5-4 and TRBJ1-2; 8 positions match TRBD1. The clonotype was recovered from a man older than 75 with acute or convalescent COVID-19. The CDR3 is CANRGQDYGYTF. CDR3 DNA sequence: TGTGCCAACAGGGGACAGGACTATGGCTACACCTTC.